This T cell receptor (beta chain) is drawn from a study of siplizumab effects on memory and regulatory T cells. TCRdb's copy holds only in-frame clones and misses some; the assay was immunoSEQ multiplex PCR. The table records more than 85,000 clones, 92% of them present only once. Sample: CD4+ T cells sorted from blood. The source is a human donor in good health.

The CDR3 bases are TGTGCCAGCAGCCAACGACTAAGCGGGAGGGCCTGGGAGCAGTTCTTC. Translation gives CASSQRLSGRAWEQFF. The genes are TRBV14 and TRBJ2-1; 10 bases fit TRBD2. Germline CDR1 is SGHDN and CDR2 is FVKESK. The CDR3 sequence is 16 residues long. J was trimmed by 10 bases and V by 2 bases; bases with no gene match: 11.